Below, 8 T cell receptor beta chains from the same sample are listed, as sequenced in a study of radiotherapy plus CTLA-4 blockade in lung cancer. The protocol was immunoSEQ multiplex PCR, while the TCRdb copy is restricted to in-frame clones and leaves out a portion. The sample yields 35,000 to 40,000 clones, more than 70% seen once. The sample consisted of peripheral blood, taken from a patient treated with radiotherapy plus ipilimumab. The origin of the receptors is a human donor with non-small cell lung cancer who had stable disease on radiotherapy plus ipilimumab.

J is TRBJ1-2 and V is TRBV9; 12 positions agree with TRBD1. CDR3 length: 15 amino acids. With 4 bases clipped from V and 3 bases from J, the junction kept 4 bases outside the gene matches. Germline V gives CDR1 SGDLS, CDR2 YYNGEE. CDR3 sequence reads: CASSPGTGGHYGYTF. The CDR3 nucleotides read TGTGCCAGCAGCCCAGGGACAGGGGGCCACTATGGCTACACCTTC.

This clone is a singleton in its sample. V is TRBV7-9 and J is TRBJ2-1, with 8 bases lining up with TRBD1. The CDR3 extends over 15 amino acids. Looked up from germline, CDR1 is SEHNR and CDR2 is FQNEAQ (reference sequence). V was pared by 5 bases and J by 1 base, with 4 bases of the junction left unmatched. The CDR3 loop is CASSLDRASYNEQFF. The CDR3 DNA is TGTGCCAGCAGCCTGGACAGGGCTTCCTACAATGAGCAGTTCTTC.

CDR3 bases: TGTGCCAGCAGTTCGGGACAGGGGCCCTACGAGCAGTACTTC. Translating gives CASSSGQGPYEQYF. The rearrangement joins TRBV28 to TRBJ2-7; TRBD1 matches at 10 bases. Germline CDR1 is MDHEN and CDR2 is SYDVKM. The CDR3 is made up of 14 amino acids. The ends lost 4 bases at V and 2 bases at J; junction bases unmatched: 2. The full variable domain, rest sourced from reference TRBV28 and TRBJ2-7, is DVKVTQSSRYLVKRTGEKVFLECVQDMDHENMFWYRQDPGLGLRLIYFSYDVKMKEKGDIPEGYSVSREKKERFSLILESASTNQTSMYLCASSSGQGPYEQYFGPGTRLTVT.

The CDR3 coding sequence is TGTGCCAGCAGCTTAGGGGGCGTTGATCAGCCCCAGCATTTT. It encodes CASSLGGVDQPQHF. This chain connects TRBV7-6 to TRBJ1-5; TRBD1 might be the D (5 bases). This CDR3 spans 14 amino acids. Germline CDR1 reads SGHVS; CDR2 reads FNYEAQ. The V and J ends lost 1 base and 5 bases respectively, with 9 bases between them.

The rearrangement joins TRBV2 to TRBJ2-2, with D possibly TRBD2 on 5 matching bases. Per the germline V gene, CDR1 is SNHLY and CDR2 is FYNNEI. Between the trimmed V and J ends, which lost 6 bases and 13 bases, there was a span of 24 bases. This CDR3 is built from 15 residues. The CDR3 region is CASRITGSTERRLFF. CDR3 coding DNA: TGTGCCAGCAGAATAACGGGGTCTACCGAACGACGGCTGTTTTTT.

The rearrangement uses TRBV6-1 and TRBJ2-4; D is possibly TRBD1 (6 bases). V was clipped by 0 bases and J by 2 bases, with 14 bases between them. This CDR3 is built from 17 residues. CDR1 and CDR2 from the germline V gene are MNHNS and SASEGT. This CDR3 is CASSEAQGPGTKNIQYF. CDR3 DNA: TGTGCCAGCAGTGAAGCCCAGGGGCCGGGGACCAAAAACATTCAGTACTTC.

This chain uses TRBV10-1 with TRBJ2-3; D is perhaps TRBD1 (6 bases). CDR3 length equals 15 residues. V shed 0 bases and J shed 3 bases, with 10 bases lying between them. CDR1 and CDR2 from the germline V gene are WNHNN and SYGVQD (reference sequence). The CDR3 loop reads CASSESRQGTDTQYF. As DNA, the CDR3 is TGCGCCAGCAGTGAGTCAAGGCAGGGGACAGATACGCAGTATTTT.

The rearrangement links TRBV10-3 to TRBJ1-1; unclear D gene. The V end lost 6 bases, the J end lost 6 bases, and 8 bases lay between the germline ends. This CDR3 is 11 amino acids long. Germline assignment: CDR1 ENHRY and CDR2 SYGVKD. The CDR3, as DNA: TGTGCCATCAGCGAACGGGCTGAAGCTTTCTTT. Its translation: CAISERAEAFF.